The sequence of this T cell receptor beta chain was determined in a study of T-cell reconstitution after alpha-beta-depleted transplantation in children. For TCRbeta, the library was prepared with unique molecular identifiers. One entry per CDR3 protein, called by TCRdb with MiXCR from the PCR reads. The data contain some 520,000 distinct CDR3 sequences, about 33% of them singletons. Per germline, CDR1 SEHNR and CDR2 FQNEAQ (reference sequence). CDR3 length equals 13 residues. With 7 bases removed from V and 4 bases from J, the gap between germline ends came to 10 bases. The material was PBMCs from the stem cell graft donor, obtained from the stem cell graft. The sequence derives from a human donor who donated a stem cell graft to a child with aplastic anemia. The J gene is TRBJ1-4, the V gene TRBV7-9; tentative D call: TRBD1 (5 bases). This chain's CDR3 is CASTADINEKLFF. CDR3 in DNA: TGTGCCAGCACCGCGGACATTAATGAAAAACTGTTTTTT.